The next 27 T cell receptor beta chains were all read from a single sample in a study of shared clonotypes between healthy human individuals. Assay used: immunoSEQ multiplex PCR; TCRdb lists only in-frame clones, some missing. Of 2 million to 2.5 million clones in the sample, 90% to 96% were seen once. The sequenced sample was naive CD4+ T cells sorted from blood. Subset: CD45RA+ positively selected. The receptors derive from a man between 18 and 35 years old in good health.

On this clone: This sample includes further DNA sequences coding for the same CDR3. This sequence joins TRBV11-2 and TRBJ1-6, with a weak D call TRBD1 (6 bases). Trimming removed 2 bases at V and 6 bases at J, with 8 bases between. The length of the CDR3 is 14 residues. Per the germline V gene, CDR1 is SGHAT and CDR2 is FQNNGV. The CDR3 DNA sequence: TGTGCCAGCAGCTTATCAGGGGTTAATTCACCCCTCCACTTT. Amino acids: CASSLSGVNSPLHF.

This clone was counted a single time. The rearrangement links TRBV4-1 to TRBJ1-2, with D possibly matching TRBD1 (5 bases). The V end was cut by 0 bases, the J end by 7 bases, with 15 bases between. CDR1 MGHRA and CDR2 YSYEKL come from the germline V gene. This CDR3 is built from 15 residues. The CDR3 reads CASSQDLSDSIGYTF. For the CDR3, the DNA is TGCGCCAGCAGCCAAGATCTGTCAGACAGCATTGGCTACACCTTC.

V gene TRBV7-2 combines with J gene TRBJ2-7; 7 bases agree with TRBD1. Germline V gives CDR1 SGHTA, CDR2 FQGNSA. The CDR3 spans 14 residues. The ends lost 5 bases at V and 2 bases at J; junction bases unmatched: 6. CDR3 sequence (DNA): TGTGCCAGCAGCGCTACCGGGACAGCCTACGAGCAGTACTTC. It translates to CASSATGTAYEQYF.

This chain connects TRBV23-1 to TRBJ2-2; 11 bases are shared with TRBD1. TRBV23-1 is reported as an ORF; its role is uncertain. The CDR3 consists of 22 residues. V gave up 1 base and J gave up 4 bases; unmatched junction bases: 20. CDR3 amino acids: CASSQYFTKGQGASLGTGELFF. As DNA, the CDR3 is TGCGCCAGCAGTCAATATTTCACCAAAGGACAGGGGGCGAGTTTGGGCACCGGGGAGCTGTTTTTT.

The V call is TRBV12-5, the J call TRBJ2-1, with 11 bases lining up with TRBD1. V lost 2 bases, J lost 7 bases, and 13 bases stayed unmatched. CDR1 and CDR2 from the germline V gene are LGHNT and FRNRAP. This CDR3 region has 18 residues. This CDR3 reads CASGLSQKDRGQLNEQFF. CDR3 bases: TGTGCTAGTGGTTTGTCTCAGAAGGACAGGGGGCAATTAAATGAGCAGTTCTTC.

This chain joins TRBV7-3 and TRBJ2-1; possible D gene TRBD1, 7 bases. CDR1 is SGHTA and CDR2 is FQGTGA in the germline V gene. The CDR3 totals 16 residues. The germline V and J ends were trimmed by 3 bases and 5 bases, with 17 bases remaining between them. The CDR3 loop is CASSFGGTAANNEQFF. CDR3 coding DNA: TGTGCCAGCAGCTTCGGAGGGACAGCGGCCAACAATGAGCAGTTCTTC.

This clone was detected once. This chain joins TRBV7-9 and TRBJ2-7; D is ambiguous. Germline assignment: CDR1 SEHNR and CDR2 FQNEAQ (reference sequence). The V gene lost 1 base and the J gene lost 0 bases, with 10 bases spanning the gap. The CDR3 has 15 amino acids. The CDR3 spells CASSLEERNSYEQYF. The CDR3 coding sequence is TGTGCCAGCAGCTTAGAGGAGCGTAACTCCTACGAGCAGTACTTC.

This chain connects TRBV5-4 to TRBJ2-7; the D gene is possibly TRBD2 (6 bases). The CDR3 spans 15 residues. The V end was cut by 0 bases, the J end by 5 bases, with 15 bases between. CDR1 SGHNT and CDR2 YYREEE come from the germline V gene (reference sequence). CDR3 in amino acids: CASSLGGAGLNEQYF. The CDR3 bases are TGTGCCAGCAGCTTGGGGGGTGCGGGGCTTAACGAGCAGTACTTC.

This clone has a single count. This chain links TRBV18 with TRBJ1-1, with D unresolved. The germline gives CDR1 KGHSH, CDR2 LQKENI. Trimming removed 0 bases at V and 4 bases at J, with 6 bases between. CDR3 length: 13 residues. CDR3 sequence: CASSPPGSTEAFF. The CDR3 DNA is TGTGCCAGCTCACCACCAGGCAGCACTGAAGCTTTCTTT.

The CDR3 loop is CASSAGLGYEQYF. The CDR3 nucleotides are TGTGCCAGCAGCGCAGGGTTGGGCTACGAGCAGTACTTC. The rearrangement joins TRBV9 to TRBJ2-7, with D possibly matching TRBD1 (5 bases). CDR3 length: 13 residues. CDR1 SGDLS and CDR2 YYNGEE come from the germline V gene. Trimming cost V 3 bases and J 3 bases, with 10 bases left between them.

The V gene is TRBV1, the J gene TRBJ1-5. TRBV1 is deemed a pseudogene. This CDR3 region has 16 residues. CDR3 DNA sequence: TGCACCAGCAGCCAGGTGCGACGGCTAAGAAATCAGCCCCAGCATTTT. It specifies CTSSQVRRLRNQPQHF.

The chain is built from TRBV27 and TRBJ1-6; the D is unclear. The germline V gene encodes CDR1 MNHEY and CDR2 SMNVEV (reference sequence). Trimming took off 3 bases at V and 9 bases at J, with 12 bases between the two ends. The CDR3 runs 14 residues. CDR3 loop: CASSFVRERSPLHF. The CDR3 nucleotides are TGTGCCAGCAGTTTCGTACGGGAACGTTCACCCCTCCACTTT.

This chain joins TRBV2 and TRBJ2-7, with D uncertain. Germline assignment: CDR1 SNHLY and CDR2 FYNNEI. Trimming removed 6 bases at V and 6 bases at J, with 15 bases between. The CDR3 length is 13 residues. CDR3 protein: CASRNSPTPEQYF. CDR3 bases: TGTGCCAGCAGGAACAGCCCTACACCCGAGCAGTACTTC.

The V and J genes are TRBV27 and TRBJ2-6; D gene unclear. The V end was cut by 0 bases, the J end by 4 bases, with 7 bases between. Germline V gene lookup returns CDR1 MNHEY and CDR2 SMNVEV (reference sequence). The CDR3 totals 15 residues. The CDR3 sequence is CASSLSSSGANVLTF. For the CDR3, the DNA is TGTGCCAGCAGTTTATCAAGTTCCGGGGCCAACGTCCTGACTTTC. The full variable domain, completed using reference TRBV27 and TRBJ2-6, is EAQVTQNPRYLITVTGKKLTVTCSQNMNHEYMSWYRQDPGLGLRQIYYSMNVEVTDKGDVPEGYKVSRKEKRNFPLILESPSPNQTSLYFCASSLSSSGANVLTFGAGSRLTVL.

The genes are TRBV18 and TRBJ1-1; D not resolved. Looked up from germline, CDR1 is KGHSH and CDR2 is LQKENI. This CDR3 comprises 14 residues. Trimming stripped 3 bases from V and 1 base from J, with 9 bases between. Here the CDR3 DNA reads TGTGCCAGCTCACCTCTCCCCTCGAACACTGAAGCTTTCTTT. Protein sequence: CASSPLPSNTEAFF.

The genes are TRBV19 and TRBJ2-3; 9 nucleotides match TRBD1. CDR1 is LNHDA, CDR2 SQIVND, per germline (reference sequence). This CDR3 is 16 amino acids long. V lost 5 bases, J lost 4 bases, and 10 bases stayed unmatched. The CDR3 DNA reads TGTGCCAGTAGTTTCGGGACAGGGAAACAACCAGATACGCAGTATTTT. Its protein product is CASSFGTGKQPDTQYF. The full variable domain, rest sourced from reference TRBV19 and TRBJ2-3, is DGGITQSPKYLFRKEGQNVTLSCEQNLNHDAMYWYRQDPGQGLRLIYYSQIVNDFQKGDIAEGYSVSREKKESFPLTVTSAQKNPTAFYLCASSFGTGKQPDTQYFGPGTRLTVL.

This chain uses TRBV5-6 with TRBJ2-7; a possible D gene is TRBD1 (6 bases). The CDR3 is made up of 18 amino acids. The V and J ends lost 0 bases and 3 bases respectively, with 22 bases between them. The germline V gene has CDR1 SGHDT and CDR2 YYEEEE. This CDR3 reads CASSLDGGLVTRVYEQYF. The CDR3, as DNA: TGTGCCAGCAGCTTGGATGGGGGCCTAGTGACCAGGGTCTACGAGCAGTACTTC.

This chain joins TRBV11-3 and TRBJ2-2; D not certain. CDR3 length: 13 amino acids. Germline CDR1 reads SGHNT; CDR2 reads YENEEA. The ends were cut back, 5 bases at V and 6 bases at J, with 10 bases in the middle. The DNA of the CDR3 is TGTGCCAGCAGCCTCCTCGGGTCCGGGGAGCTGTTTTTT. Its protein product is CASSLLGSGELFF.

The CDR3 loop reads CASGADPSTDTQYF. The CDR3 region has the DNA TGCGCCAGCGGGGCGGACCCTAGCACAGATACGCAGTATTTT. The V call is TRBV5-1, the J call TRBJ2-3; tentatively, D is TRBD1 (5 bases). This CDR3 comprises 14 residues. The V end lost 7 bases, the J end lost 0 bases, and 12 bases lay between the germline ends. Germline V lookup: CDR1 SGHRS, CDR2 YFSETQ.

CDR3 DNA sequence: TGCGCCAGCAGCCTGGGACTAGCGGGGGGCGTGGCACCAGAGACCCAGTACTTC. Its protein product is CASSLGLAGGVAPETQYF. This sequence joins TRBV5-1 and TRBJ2-5, with 15 bases matching TRBD2. Germline CDR1 reads SGHRS; CDR2 reads YFSETQ. CDR3 size: 18 residues. V was pared by 4 bases and J by 4 bases, with 11 bases of the junction left unmatched.

This clone was detected only once. The chain carries TRBV6-1 and TRBJ2-5, with 7 nucleotides matching TRBD1. The CDR3 sequence is 14 residues long. V was clipped by 10 bases and J by 2 bases; unmatched bases: 10. The germline gives CDR1 MNHNS, CDR2 SASEGT. CDR3 coding DNA: TGTGCCACCGACCCAACAGGGGCTCAAGAGACCCAGTACTTC. Protein product: CATDPTGAQETQYF.

This clone was seen more than once but under ten times. Here the CDR3 DNA reads TGTGCCGCCAGCGTCCAAAGCAATCAGCCCCAGCATTTT. It codes for CAASVQSNQPQHF. The chain employs TRBV30 and TRBJ1-5; D ambiguous. The CDR3 is 13 amino acids. V lost 8 bases to trimming and J lost 1 base, with 12 bases between them. Germline V lookup: CDR1 GTSNPN, CDR2 SVGIG (reference sequence).

The gene calls are TRBV2 and TRBJ2-7; D is unresolved. Deletions cut 1 base from V and 2 bases from J, with 15 bases between. The CDR3 loop spans 16 amino acids. Germline V gene data show CDR1 as SNHLY and CDR2 as FYNNEI. The CDR3, as DNA: TGTGCCAGCAGTGAAGTGACGTGGACGGTGACCTACGAGCAGTACTTC. This codes for CASSEVTWTVTYEQYF.

The V and J genes are TRBV15 and TRBJ1-6; no clear D gene. CDR3 length: 16 amino acids. V lost 3 bases and J lost 7, with 16 bases in between. The germline CDR1 and CDR2 sequences are LNHNV and YYDKDF (reference sequence). The CDR3 is CATSRTWAGSNSPLHF. The CDR3, as DNA: TGTGCCACCAGCAGGACCTGGGCTGGGAGCAATTCACCCCTCCACTTT.

This clone was recorded only once. This rearrangement joins TRBV7-2 to TRBJ2-6, with TRBD2 as a possible D gene (5 bases). The germline V and J ends were trimmed by 1 base and 9 bases, with 10 bases remaining between them. The germline CDR1 and CDR2 sequences are SGHTA and FQGNSA. CDR3 size: 14 residues. The CDR3 DNA is TGTGCCAGCAGCTTAGTAGCGACGATCAACGTCCTGACTTTC. Residues: CASSLVATINVLTF.

This sequence joins TRBV19 and TRBJ1-6, with TRBD1 as a possible D gene (5 bases). V gave up 8 bases and J gave up 4 bases, with 6 bases separating them. The CDR3 has 12 residues. Germline V gene sequence: CDR1 LNHDA, CDR2 SQIVND (reference sequence). CDR3 nucleotides: TGTGCCAGTGCAGGGTATAATTCACCCCTCCACTTT. Encoded protein: CASAGYNSPLHF.

The chain joins TRBV12-5 to TRBJ2-3; D ambiguous. Trimming cost V 0 bases and J 0 bases, with 10 bases left between them. The V gene's germline CDR1 is LGHNT and CDR2 FRNRAP. This CDR3 is 16 amino acids long. CDR3 protein: CASGLVAGGSTDTQYF. The CDR3 nucleotides read TGTGCTAGTGGTTTGGTAGCCGGCGGAAGCACAGATACGCAGTATTTT.